This T cell receptor beta chain was profiled in a study of T cells in Graves' hyperthyroidism and ophthalmopathy. Amplification of TCR beta CDR3 regions used RNA as the template. The HTBI primer set drove a first-round RT-PCR of the TCR CDR3. TCRdb re-analysed the multiplex PCR reads in MiXCR, keeping a single row per CDR3 protein. The table shows some 440,000 distinct CDR3 sequences, with less than 20% occurring only once. Disease duration under 2 months; hyperthyroidism patients were aged 18 to 65. Not enrolled were patients with uncontrolled infection, other autoimmune disease, pregnancy or lactation. For the diagnoses, clinical symptoms, serum thyroxine and TRAb, thyroid ultrasound and orbital computed tomography were used. The CDR3 has 17 residues. Germline CDR1 LGHNA, CDR2 YSLEER. V was pared by 0 bases and J by 2 bases, with 14 bases between. A remark on this clonotype: Its antigen is unknown.

Broader study findings: A model using 13 V-J features told ophthalmopathy apart from stable hyperthyroidism.

The chain uses TRBV4-3 and TRBJ2-1; D is unresolved. The sample taken for sequencing was blood. The clonotype originates from a woman aged 18-35 years with Graves' hyperthyroidism. The CDR3 DNA is TGCGCCAGCAGCCAAGAAGGTGCGACCCGTCCCTACAATGAGCAGTTCTTC. It yields the protein CASSQEGATRPYNEQFF.